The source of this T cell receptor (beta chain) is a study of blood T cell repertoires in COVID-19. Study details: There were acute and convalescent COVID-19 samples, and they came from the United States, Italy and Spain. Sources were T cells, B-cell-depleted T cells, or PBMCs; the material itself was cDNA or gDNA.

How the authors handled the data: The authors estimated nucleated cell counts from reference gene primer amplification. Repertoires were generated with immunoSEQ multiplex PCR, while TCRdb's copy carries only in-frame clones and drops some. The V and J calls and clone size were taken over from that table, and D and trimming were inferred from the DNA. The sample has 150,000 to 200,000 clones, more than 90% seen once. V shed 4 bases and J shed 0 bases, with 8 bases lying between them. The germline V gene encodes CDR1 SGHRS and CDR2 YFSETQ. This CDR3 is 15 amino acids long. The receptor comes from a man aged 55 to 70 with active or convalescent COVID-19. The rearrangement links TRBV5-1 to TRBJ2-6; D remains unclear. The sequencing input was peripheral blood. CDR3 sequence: CASSMAGSGANVLTF. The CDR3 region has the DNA TGCGCCAGCAGCATGGCCGGCTCTGGGGCCAACGTCCTGACTTTC.